Following are 21 T cell receptor beta chains from one sample sequenced in a study of OX40 agonist ivuxolimab in advanced cancers. Generated by immunoSEQ multiplex PCR, the TCRdb table keeps only in-frame clones and is missing some. The sample includes tens of thousands of clones, around nine tenths of them seen just once. The specimen was CD4+ or CD8+ T cells sorted from blood, collected in a trial of the OX40 agonist ivuxolimab. The receptors originated from an adult with an advanced solid tumor such as melanoma, head and neck, liver or kidney cancer.

This clone was seen a handful of times. The rearrangement links TRBV5-6 to TRBJ2-4, with TRBD1 as a possible D gene (5 bases). V lost 0 bases and J lost 0, with 7 bases in between. The CDR3 consists of 15 residues. Germline CDR1 is SGHDT and CDR2 is YYEEEE. The CDR3 DNA follows: TGTGCCAGCAGCTTGGCAGGGATAGCCAAAAACATTCAGTACTTC. It translates to CASSLAGIAKNIQYF.

This chain joins TRBV10-3 and TRBJ2-1, with D perhaps matching TRBD2 (6 bases). Germline V lookup: CDR1 ENHRY, CDR2 SYGVKD. CDR3 length: 15 amino acids. V lost 0 bases and J lost 5, with 11 bases in between. CDR3: CAISESRGKNNEQFF. CDR3 nucleotides: TGTGCCATCAGTGAGTCACGGGGGAAGAACAATGAGCAGTTCTTC.

The V gene is TRBV7-3, the J gene TRBJ1-1, with a possible D match to TRBD1 (6 bases). The length of the CDR3 is 14 residues. Trimming pared 5 bases from V and 6 bases from J, leaving 16 bases between. Germline CDR1 and CDR2: SGHTA and FQGTGA. CDR3 in amino acids: CASSQGPRGAEAFF. In DNA, the CDR3 is TGTGCCAGCAGCCAAGGCCCGAGGGGGGCTGAAGCTTTCTTT.

The chain has TRBV15 and TRBJ1-2; 7 bases map to TRBD1. This CDR3 spans 13 amino acids. Germline CDR1 LNHNV, CDR2 YYDKDF (reference sequence). Trimming removed 6 bases from V and 5 bases from J; junction bases left unmatched: 6. The CDR3 spells CATREGTEYGYTF. The DNA for the CDR3 is TGTGCCACCAGAGAAGGGACAGAATATGGCTACACCTTC. Drawing the rest from reference TRBV15 and TRBJ1-2, the complete variable domain is DAMVIQNPRYQVTQFGKPVTLSCSQTLNHNVMYWYQQKSSQAPKLLFHYYDKDFNNEADTPDNFQSRRPNTSFCFLDIRSPGLGDTAMYLCATREGTEYGYTFGSGTRLTVV.

The chain is built from TRBV9 and TRBJ2-6; perhaps TRBD1 as D (5 bases). Trimming stripped 4 bases from V and 4 bases from J, with 18 bases between. The CDR3 has 17 residues. Germline CDR1 reads SGDLS; CDR2 reads YYNGEE. This chain's CDR3 is CASSSTSGLSGANVLTF. The CDR3 DNA is TGTGCCAGCAGCTCGACCTCAGGGCTCTCGGGGGCCAACGTCCTGACTTTC.

The genes are TRBV7-9 and TRBJ1-5; D is perhaps TRBD1 (6 bases). The CDR3 is 13 residues long. Trimming took 1 base from V and 5 from J, leaving 6 bases between them. Germline CDR1 SEHNR, CDR2 FQNEAQ (reference sequence). DNA for the CDR3: TGTGCCAGCAGCTTAGGACAGGATCAGCCCCAGCATTTT. This sequence encodes CASSLGQDQPQHF.

V gene TRBV7-9 combines with J gene TRBJ2-6; D call uncertain. V lost 1 base and J lost 2, with 9 bases in between. The length of the CDR3 is 16 residues. Germline lookup yields CDR1 SEHNR and CDR2 FQNEAQ (reference sequence). The CDR3 reads CASSLESTTGANVLTF. DNA of the CDR3: TGTGCCAGCAGCTTAGAGTCGACCACTGGGGCCAACGTCCTGACTTTC.

This chain's CDR3 is CASSPQGQSSYEQYF. The CDR3 nucleotides read TGTGCCAGCAGCCCCCAAGGCCAGAGCTCCTACGAGCAGTACTTC. The V and J genes are TRBV4-2 and TRBJ2-7; D unresolved. Germline assignment: CDR1 LGHNA and CDR2 YNFKEQ. CDR3 length: 15 amino acids. Between the trimmed V and J ends, which lost 4 bases and 0 bases, there was a span of 13 bases.

This clone has only a few counts. For the CDR3, the DNA is TGTGCCTGCCGGGACAGGGGGTACGAGCAGTACTTC. The encoded protein is CACRDRGYEQYF. V and J are TRBV2 and TRBJ2-7; 11 positions match TRBD1. V dropped 11 bases and J dropped 4; count of bases not matched to a gene: 4. The CDR3 is 12 residues long. Germline values: CDR1 SNHLY, CDR2 FYNNEI.

This rearrangement joins TRBV29-1 to TRBJ2-7; 8 bases fit TRBD1. The germline V gene has CDR1 SQVTM and CDR2 ANQGSEA. J gave up 2 bases and V 3 bases, and 6 bases lay outside the gene matches. This CDR3 region has 14 residues. In nucleotides, the CDR3 is TGCAGCGTTGAGATGACAGGGGCCGCCTACGAGCAGTACTTC. Its protein is CSVEMTGAAYEQYF.

This sequence joins TRBV11-3 and TRBJ2-2; D may be TRBD1 (6 bases). With 5 bases removed from V and 2 bases from J, the gap between germline ends came to 12 bases. CDR1 is SGHNT and CDR2 is YENEEA in the germline V gene. The CDR3 is 15 amino acids. The CDR3 region is CASSPRGSNTGELFF. The CDR3 DNA sequence: TGTGCCAGCAGCCCCAGGGGTTCAAACACCGGGGAGCTGTTTTTT.

The rearrangement links TRBV5-8 to TRBJ1-1, with D tentatively TRBD1 (5 bases). This CDR3 spans 17 amino acids. V gave up 4 bases and J gave up 3 bases, with 22 bases separating them. Germline assignment: CDR1 SGHTS and CDR2 YDEGEE. In DNA, the CDR3 is TGTGCCAGCAGCACTCCCTTGGGGGGTCTGGCTTACACTGAAGCTTTCTTT. Translated: CASSTPLGGLAYTEAFF.

This chain links TRBV6-6 with TRBJ1-5, with D hard to call. The CDR3 consists of 12 residues. Germline CDR1 is MNHNY and CDR2 is SVGAGI (reference sequence). Trimming stripped 5 bases from V and 9 bases from J, with 11 bases between. The CDR3 sequence is CASSGPSRPQHF. The CDR3 nucleotides read TGTGCCAGCAGTGGGCCATCCCGGCCCCAGCATTTT.

The J gene is TRBJ1-5, the V gene TRBV28; no clear D. The CDR3 extends over 14 amino acids. CDR1 MDHEN and CDR2 SYDVKM come from the germline V gene. V was cut by 6 bases and J by 5 bases, with 14 bases left in between. The CDR3: CASSHSSAYQPQHF. DNA for the CDR3: TGTGCCAGCAGCCACAGTAGTGCATATCAGCCCCAGCATTTT.

This clone was detected only a few times. The chain uses TRBV5-1 and TRBJ2-3; D is perhaps TRBD2 (6 bases). Trimming pared 2 bases from V and 0 bases from J, leaving 10 bases between. CDR1 is SGHRS and CDR2 is YFSETQ in the germline V gene. The length of the CDR3 is 15 residues. The CDR3, as DNA: TGCGCCAGCAGCTTCATAGCGGCTAGCACAGATACGCAGTATTTT. Translation: CASSFIAASTDTQYF.

The rearrangement joins TRBV29-1 to TRBJ1-1, with D possibly TRBD1 on 5 matching bases. Trimming cost V 4 bases and J 6 bases, with 9 bases left between them. Per the germline V gene, CDR1 is SQVTM and CDR2 is ANQGSEA. This CDR3 has 11 residues. This chain's CDR3 is CSVVRVAEAFF. In DNA form, the CDR3 reads TGCAGCGTTGTCAGGGTCGCTGAAGCTTTCTTT.

This clone was recorded only once. This chain joins TRBV6-4 and TRBJ1-4; D gene uncertain. The germline V and J ends were trimmed by 0 bases and 4 bases, with 18 bases remaining between them. The CDR3 totals 18 residues. The germline gives CDR1 MRHNA, CDR2 SNTAGT. CDR3 region: CASSDSGVTTNGNEKLFF. The CDR3 DNA follows: TGTGCCAGCAGTGACTCCGGTGTCACGACCAACGGTAATGAAAAACTGTTTTTT.

The chain combines TRBV27 with TRBJ1-2; D gene unclear. The V gene lost 5 bases and the J gene lost 0 bases, with 13 bases spanning the gap. Germline V gene data show CDR1 as MNHEY and CDR2 as SMNVEV (reference sequence). This CDR3 contains 15 residues. This CDR3 is CASSIWEPTNYGYTF. CDR3 bases: TGTGCCAGCAGTATTTGGGAGCCCACTAACTATGGCTACACCTTC.

The chain recombines TRBV9 with TRBJ2-3, with TRBD2 matching 12 bases. Germline CDR1 SGDLS, CDR2 YYNGEE. The CDR3 is 15 amino acids. The V and J ends lost 0 bases and 8 bases, in that order; junction bases with no gene match: 4. The CDR3 sequence: CASSVASGGAGTQYF. DNA for the CDR3: TGTGCCAGCAGCGTAGCTAGCGGGGGGGCCGGTACGCAGTATTTT.

The chain couples TRBV18 to TRBJ1-1; D is unclear. The CDR3 sequence is 14 residues long. V shed 4 bases and J shed 1 base, with 10 bases lying between them. Germline-derived CDR1 and CDR2 are KGHSH and LQKENI. In DNA form, the CDR3 reads TGTGCCAGCTCACGAGACACTTCGAACACTGAAGCTTTCTTT. This gives the protein CASSRDTSNTEAFF. The full variable domain, completed using reference TRBV18 and TRBJ1-1, is NAGVMQNPRHLVRRRGQEARLRCSPMKGHSHVYWYRQLPEEGLKFMVYLQKENIIDESGMPKERFSAEFPKEGPSILRIQQVVRGDSAAYFCASSRDTSNTEAFFGQGTRLTVV.

CDR3: CASSYGWGRTYEQYF. DNA of the CDR3: TGTGCCAGCAGTTACGGATGGGGTAGGACCTACGAGCAGTACTTC. The chain is built from TRBV28 and TRBJ2-7; the D is unclear. Germline V gene lookup returns CDR1 MDHEN and CDR2 SYDVKM. This CDR3 has 15 residues. V gave up 4 bases and J gave up 2 bases, with 15 bases separating them.